Listed here are 28 T cell receptor beta chains from one sample, sequenced in a study of human T cells and chemical hapten exposure. Indicated time point: patch test 3, about 24 weeks after DPC sensitization. Regarding treatment: therapeutic diphenylcyclopropenone sensitization with weekly scalp DPC. A single record per CDR3 protein comes from TCRdb applying MiXCR to the RACE reads. The sample includes about 200,000 distinct CDR3 sequences, under 30% seen only once; the top ten take approximately 2.5%. This sample comprised whole blood, obtained in connection with sensitization to the hapten diphenylcyclopropenone (DPC). These receptors were collected from a woman in her thirties or forties with alopecia areata. Some clones in this sample may be carry-over from other donors' samples.

This clonotype was detected a few times. This chain joins TRBV5-1 and TRBJ2-1, with 9 bases matching TRBD2. Germline CDR1 is SGHRS and CDR2 is YFSETQ. Losses at the gene ends were 3 bases for V and 6 bases for J; bases not matched to a gene: 7. CDR3 size: 15 residues. The CDR3 sequence: CASSYRLAEGNEQFF. The CDR3 DNA sequence: TGCGCCAGCAGCTATAGACTAGCGGAGGGCAATGAGCAGTTCTTC.

This chain uses TRBV29-1 with TRBJ2-7; D unclear. This CDR3 is built from 14 residues. V gave up 4 bases and J gave up 2 bases, with 15 bases separating them. Per the germline V gene, CDR1 is SQVTM and CDR2 is ANQGSEA. CDR3 loop: CSVVSPRPPYEQYF. CDR3 DNA sequence: TGCAGCGTTGTATCCCCGAGGCCCCCCTACGAGCAGTACTTC.

There are a few counts of this clonotype. The chain employs TRBV10-3 and TRBJ2-1; possibly TRBD2 for D (6 bases). The CDR3 runs to 13 residues. Trimming cost V 6 bases and J 7 bases, with 13 bases left between them. Germline CDR1 reads ENHRY; CDR2 reads SYGVKD. The CDR3 coding sequence is TGTGCCATCAGCCCGGGACTTTTTAATGAGCAGTTCTTC. Its translation: CAISPGLFNEQFF.

Only a few counts were recorded for this clonotype. The gene calls are TRBV7-2 and TRBJ2-1, with 12 bases lining up with TRBD1. V dropped 5 bases and J dropped 7; count of bases not matched to a gene: 9. This CDR3 region has 16 residues. Germline V gene lookup returns CDR1 SGHTA and CDR2 FQGNSA. The CDR3, as DNA: TGTGCCAGCAGCGGGGGGACAGGGGGCGCTCGGAATGAGCAGTTCTTC. It translates to CASSGGTGGARNEQFF.

This clonotype was observed a single time. The CDR3 sequence: CATSDSGTGKAGELFF. The CDR3 bases are TGTGCCACCAGTGATTCCGGGACAGGGAAGGCCGGGGAGCTGTTTTTT. The chain is built from TRBV24-1 and TRBJ2-2; 9 bases are a match to TRBD1. With 2 bases clipped from V and 6 bases from J, the junction kept 6 bases outside the gene matches. The CDR3 is 16 amino acids. Germline V gives CDR1 KGHDR, CDR2 SFDVKD.

The genes are TRBV6-5 and TRBJ2-7; D might be TRBD1 (5 bases). Germline CDR1 reads MNHEY; CDR2 reads SVGAGI. V shed 0 bases and J shed 3 bases, with 12 bases lying between them. This CDR3 spans 15 amino acids. CDR3 bases: TGTGCCAGCAGTTACTCCCGGCAGGGCGACTACGAGCAGTACTTC. Residues: CASSYSRQGDYEQYF.

V and J are TRBV5-1 and TRBJ1-5, with D tentatively TRBD1 (5 bases). V lost 0 bases to trimming and J lost 4 bases, with 11 bases between them. The germline CDR1 and CDR2 sequences are SGHRS and YFSETQ. This CDR3 spans 15 amino acids. CDR3 in amino acids: CASSLGSGNNQPQHF. The CDR3, as DNA: TGCGCCAGCAGCTTGGGTTCAGGGAATAATCAGCCCCAGCATTTT.

The rearrangement joins TRBV7-9 to TRBJ2-1; D is uncertain. Per germline, CDR1 SEHNR and CDR2 FQNEAQ (reference sequence). The CDR3 extends over 11 amino acids. V gave up 0 bases and J gave up 14 bases, with 8 bases separating them. CDR3 loop: CASSLASFEFF. CDR3 nucleotides: TGTGCCAGCAGCTTAGCCAGTTTTGAGTTCTTC.

This clonotype was seen more than once but under ten times. The J gene is TRBJ2-2, the V gene TRBV29-1, with 9 positions matching TRBD2. This CDR3 has 13 amino acids. CDR1 and CDR2 from the germline V gene are SQVTM and ANQGSEA. Germline trimming cut 7 bases from V and 6 bases from J; bases unmatched to any gene: 6. CDR3 in amino acids: CSAMGLAPGELFF. DNA for the CDR3: TGCAGCGCTATGGGACTAGCCCCCGGGGAGCTGTTTTTT.

This clonotype was detected a few times. CDR3 loop: CSAPLGWTSTDTQYF. CDR3 nucleotides: TGCAGTGCTCCTCTGGGGTGGACCAGCACAGATACGCAGTATTTT. The chain combines TRBV20-1 with TRBJ2-3; D gene unclear. V shed 5 bases and J shed 0 bases, with 15 bases lying between them. Germline V lookup: CDR1 DFQATT, CDR2 SNEGSKA (reference sequence). This CDR3 is built from 15 residues.

V and J are TRBV28 and TRBJ1-2, with D perhaps matching TRBD1 (5 bases). This CDR3 region has 11 residues. V lost 6 bases and J 7 bases, leaving 9 bases between the germline ends. Looked up from germline, CDR1 is MDHEN and CDR2 is SYDVKM. CDR3: CASSSGIGYTF. The CDR3 coding sequence is TGTGCCAGCAGCTCAGGGATTGGCTACACCTTC.

This clonotype showed up just a few times. The chain is built from TRBV15 and TRBJ1-1, with D possibly TRBD1 on 5 matching bases. This CDR3 spans 12 amino acids. V was shortened by 1 base and J by 8 bases, with 8 bases between the two germline ends. Per the germline V gene, CDR1 is LNHNV and CDR2 is YYDKDF (reference sequence). The CDR3 coding sequence is TGTGCCACCAGCAGAGTCGGGGACGAAGCTTTCTTT. Protein: CATSRVGDEAFF.

The V call is TRBV15, the J call TRBJ1-5; TRBD1 matches at 7 bases. This CDR3 has 15 amino acids. V was clipped by 6 bases and J by 0 bases; unmatched bases: 5. CDR1 is LNHNV, CDR2 YYDKDF, per germline (reference sequence). The CDR3 sequence: CATSTGTDSNQPQHF. The CDR3 coding sequence is TGTGCCACCAGTACCGGGACAGATAGCAATCAGCCCCAGCATTTT.

This clonotype was counted only a few times. V gene TRBV6-5 combines with J gene TRBJ1-1, with D possibly TRBD1 on 5 matching bases. The V end lost 6 bases, the J end lost 0 bases, and 17 bases lay between the germline ends. The CDR3 extends over 16 amino acids. Germline V gene lookup returns CDR1 MNHEY and CDR2 SVGAGI. CDR3 DNA: TGTGCCAGCAGCCCCGGTGGGGGTATCATGAACACTGAAGCTTTCTTT. Translation gives CASSPGGGIMNTEAFF.

This clonotype has only one observation. The rearrangement uses TRBV10-3 and TRBJ2-7, with TRBD1 identical over 9 bases. Germline CDR1 ENHRY, CDR2 SYGVKD. J was trimmed by 5 bases and V by 6 bases; bases with no gene match: 14. The CDR3 is 16 amino acids. CDR3 DNA: TGTGCCATCAGAGCCTACCGGGACAGGGTATCGGACGAGCAGTACTTC. It codes for CAIRAYRDRVSDEQYF.

This clonotype was seen a few times. The V and J genes are TRBV10-3 and TRBJ2-3, with D hard to call. This CDR3 is 13 amino acids long. The ends were cut back, 10 bases at V and 2 bases at J, with 13 bases in the middle. CDR1 ENHRY and CDR2 SYGVKD come from the germline V gene. The CDR3 reads CATLGSDTDTQYF. The CDR3 DNA reads TGTGCCACCCTTGGGTCTGACACAGATACGCAGTATTTT.

In its sample, this clonotype was seen a few times. This chain uses TRBV20-1 with TRBJ2-6; 8 nucleotides line up with TRBD2. Per the germline V gene, CDR1 is DFQATT and CDR2 is SNEGSKA (reference sequence). Trimming at V came to 3 bases and at J to 0 bases, leaving 10 bases not matched to a gene. This CDR3 is 18 amino acids long. The CDR3 spells CSASLAGGLFSGANVLTF. The CDR3 nucleotides read TGCAGTGCTAGTCTGGCGGGAGGCCTTTTCTCTGGGGCCAACGTCCTGACTTTC.

The sample holds a few counts of this clonotype. The chain combines TRBV6-1 with TRBJ2-1; the match to TRBD2 covers 7 bases. Per germline, CDR1 MNHNS and CDR2 SASEGT. The CDR3 extends over 16 amino acids. The V and J ends lost 0 bases and 4 bases, in that order; junction bases with no gene match: 6. CDR3 amino acids: CASSEALAGVYNEQFF. CDR3 nucleotides: TGTGCCAGCAGTGAAGCACTGGCGGGGGTATACAATGAGCAGTTCTTC.

The J gene is TRBJ2-4, the V gene TRBV12-5; 16 bases agree with TRBD2. Trimming at V came to 1 base and at J to 3 bases, leaving 12 bases not matched to a gene. CDR1 and CDR2 (germline): LGHNT, FRNRAP. The CDR3 has 21 residues. CDR3 protein: CASGLDDPGLAGGPGKNIQYF. The CDR3 nucleotides read TGTGCTAGTGGTTTGGACGACCCGGGACTAGCGGGAGGGCCAGGCAAAAACATTCAGTACTTC.

This clonotype was seen more than once but under ten times. The chain links TRBV7-9 to TRBJ2-7; D is ambiguous. The germline V and J ends were trimmed by 3 bases and 6 bases, with 15 bases remaining between them. Per germline, CDR1 SEHNR and CDR2 FQNEAQ (reference sequence). This CDR3 spans 14 amino acids. The CDR3 region has the DNA TGTGCCAGCAGCTTTGGCCAGACCTTCGCCGAGCAGTACTTC. Its translation is CASSFGQTFAEQYF.

The V call is TRBV7-9, the J call TRBJ2-3; D not resolved. Trimming removed 7 bases at V and 0 bases at J, with 2 bases between. Germline lookup yields CDR1 SEHNR and CDR2 FQNEAQ (reference sequence). This CDR3 has 11 amino acids. For the CDR3, the DNA is TGTGCCAGCACTAGCACAGATACGCAGTATTTT. Its translation is CASTSTDTQYF. Based on the CDR3 plus reference TRBV7-9 and TRBJ2-3, the full variable domain is DTGVSQNPRHKITKRGQNVTFRCDPISEHNRLYWYRQTLGQGPEFLTYFQNEAQLEKSRLLSDRFSAERPKGSFSTLEIQRTEQGDSAMYLCASTSTDTQYFGPGTRLTVL.

V gene TRBV12-3 or TRBV12-4 combines with J gene TRBJ2-3; D remains ambiguous. This CDR3 contains 14 residues. Trimming took off 11 bases at V and 3 bases at J, with 18 bases between the two ends. The CDR3 here is CASRVYKGTDTQYF. Here the CDR3 DNA reads TGTGCCTCCCGTGTGTACAAGGGTACAGATACGCAGTATTTT.

The chain has TRBV5-1 and TRBJ2-4; D is perhaps TRBD1 (6 bases). Germline values: CDR1 SGHRS, CDR2 YFSETQ. V lost 4 bases and J lost 6, with 14 bases in between. This CDR3 spans 14 amino acids. This CDR3 reads CASSPDRIGNIQYF. In DNA, the CDR3 is TGCGCCAGCAGCCCCGACAGGATAGGAAACATTCAGTACTTC.

The chain has TRBV27 and TRBJ2-7; perhaps TRBD2 as D (5 bases). The CDR3 has 12 amino acids. The germline V gene encodes CDR1 MNHEY and CDR2 SMNVEV (reference sequence). V dropped 9 bases and J dropped 7 bases, with 16 bases sitting between them. The CDR3 is CARASRTGEQYF. The CDR3, as DNA: TGTGCCAGGGCCTCGAGAACGGGAGAGCAGTACTTC.

The genes are TRBV30 and TRBJ2-7; D gene uncertain. V shed 0 bases and J shed 4 bases, with 13 bases lying between them. Germline CDR1 reads GTSNPN; CDR2 reads SVGIG (reference sequence). CDR3 length: 14 residues. In nucleotides, the CDR3 is TGTGCCTGGAGTGTACCTAGGATTTCTTACGAGCAGTACTTC. Its protein product is CAWSVPRISYEQYF.

This clonotype was picked up a small number of times. The chain employs TRBV4-3 and TRBJ2-3; TRBD2 is a possible D gene (6 bases). With 1 base removed from V and 4 bases from J, the gap between germline ends came to 9 bases. CDR3 length: 14 amino acids. Germline V gives CDR1 LGHNA, CDR2 YSLEER. The CDR3 region is CASSQAGVADTQYF. CDR3 nucleotide sequence: TGCGCCAGCAGCCAAGCGGGAGTAGCAGATACGCAGTATTTT.

The rearrangement uses TRBV10-3 and TRBJ2-3; D possibly corresponds to TRBD2 (5 bases). The CDR3 has 13 residues. Trimming stripped 8 bases from V and 3 bases from J, with 12 bases between. CDR1 is ENHRY, CDR2 SYGVKD, per germline. In nucleotides, the CDR3 is TGTGCCATCTCGGGAAACCCTACAGATACGCAGTATTTT. Amino acids: CAISGNPTDTQYF.

This clonotype was seen more than once but under ten times. This chain connects TRBV11-2 to TRBJ1-2, with no clear D. Trimming stripped 2 bases from V and 7 bases from J, with 8 bases between. The CDR3 has 12 residues. Germline lookup yields CDR1 SGHAT and CDR2 FQNNGV. The CDR3 DNA reads TGTGCCAGCAGCTTAAACCCCTCTGGCTACACCTTC. Its translation: CASSLNPSGYTF.